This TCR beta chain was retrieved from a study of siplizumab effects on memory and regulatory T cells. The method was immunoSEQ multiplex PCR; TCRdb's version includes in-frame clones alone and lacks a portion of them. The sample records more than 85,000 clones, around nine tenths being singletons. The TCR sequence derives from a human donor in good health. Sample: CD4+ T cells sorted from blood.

For the CDR3, the DNA is TGTGCCAGCAGTGAAGATGGACTAGCGGGAGGTGAGCAGTTCTTC. It codes for CASSEDGLAGGEQFF. The J gene is TRBJ2-1, the V gene TRBV6-1, with TRBD2 matching 14 bases. Germline values: CDR1 MNHNS, CDR2 SASEGT. The CDR3 runs 15 residues. V lost 1 base to trimming and J lost 9 bases; unmatched junction nucleotides: 2.